This TCR beta chain was identified during a study of liver allograft versus peripheral blood T cells. Study at large: A comparison was made between T cell receptor repertoires in transplanted livers and those in recipients' peripheral blood.

Overall study findings and caveats: In liver allografts, T cell receptor repertoires reportedly differed from the repertoires found in peripheral blood.

Via MiXCR, TCRdb re-called the reads, giving one row per CDR3 protein. Here the sample spans some 9,000 distinct CDR3 sequences, about 24% being singletons. The V segment lost 3 bases and the J segment 4 bases; nucleotides outside the gene matches: 2. The CDR3 sequence is 15 residues long. Only a few counts were recorded for this clonotype. Its antigen is currently unknown. The genes are TRBV12-3 or TRBV12-4 and TRBJ2-6; 8 bases match TRBD2. The TCR originated in a human patient who had a liver transplant. Part of the T cell pool may stem from the graft donor. In DNA, the CDR3 is TGTGCCAGCAGTTTCGGGGGGGCCGGGGCCAACGTCCTGACTTTC. It is translated as CASSFGGAGANVLTF.